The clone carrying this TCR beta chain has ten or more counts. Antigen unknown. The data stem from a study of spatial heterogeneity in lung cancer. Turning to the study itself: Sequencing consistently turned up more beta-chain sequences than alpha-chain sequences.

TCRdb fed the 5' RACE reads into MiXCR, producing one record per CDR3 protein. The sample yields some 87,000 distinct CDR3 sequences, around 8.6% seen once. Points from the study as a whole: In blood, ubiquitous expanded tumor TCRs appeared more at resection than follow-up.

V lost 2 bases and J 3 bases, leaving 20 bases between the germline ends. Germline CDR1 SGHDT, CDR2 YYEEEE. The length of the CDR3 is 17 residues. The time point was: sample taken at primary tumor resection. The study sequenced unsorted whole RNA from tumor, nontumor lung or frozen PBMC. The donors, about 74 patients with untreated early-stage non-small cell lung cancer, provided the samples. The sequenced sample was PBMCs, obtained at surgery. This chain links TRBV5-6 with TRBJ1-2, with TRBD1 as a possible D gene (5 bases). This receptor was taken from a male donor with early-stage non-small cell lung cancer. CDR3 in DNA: TGTGCCAGCAGCTTAAGGTCAGGGAATCGAGTGGACTATGGCTACACCTTC. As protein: CASSLRSGNRVDYGYTF.